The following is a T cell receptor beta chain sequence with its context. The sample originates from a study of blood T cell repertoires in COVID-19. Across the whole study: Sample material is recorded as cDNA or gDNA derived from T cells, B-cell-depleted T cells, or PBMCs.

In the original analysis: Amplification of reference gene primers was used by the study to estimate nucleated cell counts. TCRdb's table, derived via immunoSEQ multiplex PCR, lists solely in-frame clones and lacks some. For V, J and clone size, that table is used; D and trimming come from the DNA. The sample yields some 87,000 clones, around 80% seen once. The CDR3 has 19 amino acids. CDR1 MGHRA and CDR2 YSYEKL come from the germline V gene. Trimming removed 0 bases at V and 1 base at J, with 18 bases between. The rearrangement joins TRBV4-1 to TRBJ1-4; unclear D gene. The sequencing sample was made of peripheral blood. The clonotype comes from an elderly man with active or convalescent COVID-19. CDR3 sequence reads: CASSQDFDSPGGTNEKLFF. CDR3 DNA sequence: TGCGCCAGCAGCCAAGATTTCGACTCCCCGGGTGGAACTAATGAAAAACTGTTTTTT.